The 31 T cell receptor beta chains listed next were all sequenced from one sample in a study of T cell changes during pregnancy in multiple sclerosis. The method was immunoSEQ multiplex PCR; TCRdb's version includes in-frame clones alone and lacks a portion of them. The table shows 84,000 or so clones, with approximately 94% occurring only once. Sequences were derived from peripheral blood, sampled in the third trimester of pregnancy. All receptors derive from a female donor with multiple sclerosis, enrolled in a pregnancy study.

The CDR3 nucleotides are TGTGCCAGCAGCTTAGGGGGGGGCACCTACAATGAGCAGTTCTTC. It yields the protein CASSLGGGTYNEQFF. J is TRBJ2-1 and V is TRBV7-6; a possible D gene is TRBD2 (7 bases). Germline V gives CDR1 SGHVS, CDR2 FNYEAQ. Trimming shortened V by 1 base and J by 2 bases, and 9 bases separated the two germline ends. The length of the CDR3 is 15 residues.

V usage is TRBV19 and J usage is TRBJ1-1; 7 bases line up with TRBD1. V lost 7 bases, J lost 6 bases, and 11 bases stayed unmatched. The germline V gene encodes CDR1 LNHDA and CDR2 SQIVND (reference sequence). The length of the CDR3 is 14 residues. The CDR3 DNA reads TGTGCCAGTATCCACAGGGGAGGAGGTCCTGAAGCTTTCTTT. Translating gives CASIHRGGGPEAFF.

This clone showed up just once. The chain combines TRBV9 with TRBJ1-1, with 8 bases fitting TRBD1. Germline V gene sequence: CDR1 SGDLS, CDR2 YYNGEE. J was trimmed by 5 bases and V by 6 bases; bases with no gene match: 12. CDR3 length: 15 amino acids. As DNA, the CDR3 is TGTGCCAGCATCGGCAGGGGGCCCCGTTGGACTGAAGCTTTCTTT. Amino acids: CASIGRGPRWTEAFF.

DNA for the CDR3: TGTGCCAGCAGCTCGTTGCGTGGACAGGGGCAAGGCTACACCTTC. This gives the protein CASSSLRGQGQGYTF. The chain combines TRBV11-2 with TRBJ1-2, with TRBD1 identical over 9 bases. This CDR3 spans 15 amino acids. The V segment lost 4 bases and the J segment 8 bases; nucleotides outside the gene matches: 11. CDR1 is SGHAT and CDR2 is FQNNGV in the germline V gene.

This clone has a single count. The V and J genes are TRBV15 and TRBJ1-2; TRBD1 matches at 11 bases. With V trimmed by 6 bases and J by 2 bases, 2 bases remained unmatched. From germline, CDR1 is LNHNV and CDR2 YYDKDF (reference sequence). CDR3 length equals 14 residues. The CDR3 sequence is CATRRTGGNYGYTF. The CDR3 nucleotides read TGTGCCACCAGGAGGACAGGGGGCAACTATGGCTACACCTTC.

CDR3 nucleotide sequence: TGTGCCAGCAGTCGAGGGGGCGTGAGCCCTGAAGCTTTCTTT. Translated: CASSRGGVSPEAFF. J is TRBJ1-1 and V is TRBV27; 7 bases agree with TRBD1. Germline CDR1 reads MNHEY; CDR2 reads SMNVEV (reference sequence). This CDR3 has 14 residues. V lost 5 bases, J lost 6 bases, and 9 bases stayed unmatched.

This chain uses TRBV25-1 with TRBJ2-3; 11 bases map to TRBD2. The length of the CDR3 is 18 residues. Germline CDR1 MGHDK, CDR2 SYGVNS. After removal of 3 bases from V and 4 bases from J, the junction contained 12 bases not matched to a gene. CDR3 DNA sequence: TGTGCCAGCAGTGAGTTAGCGGGGGGGCTTTTACGGGCAGATACGCAGTATTTT. This codes for CASSELAGGLLRADTQYF.

In its sample, this clone was seen once. In DNA, the CDR3 is TGTGCCAGCAGCGTAGCTAGCGGGGGTCTTACAGATACGCAGTATTTT. This encodes CASSVASGGLTDTQYF. The rearrangement joins TRBV9 to TRBJ2-3; 10 bases match TRBD2. J lost 3 bases, V lost 0 bases, and 4 bases had no gene match. There are 16 residues in the CDR3. CDR1 is SGDLS and CDR2 is YYNGEE in the germline V gene.

The chain couples TRBV4-2 to TRBJ2-4; maybe TRBD1 (8 bases). CDR3 length: 17 residues. The V gene lost 4 bases and the J gene lost 4 bases, with 20 bases spanning the gap. Germline V gene sequence: CDR1 LGHNA, CDR2 YNFKEQ. Here the CDR3 reads CASSPNGQGGTKNIQYF. In DNA form, the CDR3 reads TGTGCCAGCAGCCCTAACGGACAGGGAGGGACAAAAAACATTCAGTACTTC.

This chain connects TRBV27 to TRBJ1-6; tentative D call: TRBD1 (6 bases). Trimming cost V 3 bases and J 0 bases, with 12 bases left between them. The CDR3 is 17 amino acids. CDR1 and CDR2 (germline): MNHEY, SMNVEV (reference sequence). The DNA for the CDR3 is TGTGCCAGCAGTTTCCGCGGACAGCCCTCCTATAATTCACCCCTCCACTTT. This gives the protein CASSFRGQPSYNSPLHF.

The chain recombines TRBV6-1 with TRBJ2-7, with 7 bases fitting TRBD2. The CDR3 sequence is 14 residues long. Germline trimming cut 1 base from V and 2 bases from J; bases unmatched to any gene: 2. Germline CDR1 is MNHNS and CDR2 is SASEGT. Here the CDR3 reads CASSEVGGPYEQYF. The CDR3 DNA is TGTGCCAGCAGTGAAGTGGGAGGGCCCTACGAGCAGTACTTC.

The J gene is TRBJ2-4, the V gene TRBV6-5; 7 positions match TRBD1. The CDR3 covers 14 residues. CDR1 is MNHEY and CDR2 is SVGAGI in the germline V gene. J gave up 9 bases and V 5 bases, and 10 bases lay outside the gene matches. CDR3 coding DNA: TGTGCCAGCAGTCCTGGGACCGAGGGGGCCATTCAGTACTTC. It translates to CASSPGTEGAIQYF.

The CDR3 bases are TGTGCCAGCAGCCATTTGACTAGCGGGGGGGCCGCTGAGCAGTTCTTC. It translates to CASSHLTSGGAAEQFF. This chain links TRBV4-2 with TRBJ2-1; TRBD2 matches at 14 bases. The trim removed 3 bases at V and 9 bases at J, leaving 7 bases unmatched. The CDR3 spans 16 residues. Germline loops: CDR1 LGHNA, CDR2 YNFKEQ.

This clone was recorded only once. The V call is TRBV12-5, the J call TRBJ2-3; 9 bases align to TRBD2. The CDR3 extends over 17 amino acids. The V gene end was trimmed by 1 base and the J gene end by 3 bases; junction bases not matched to a gene: 8. The V gene's germline CDR1 is LGHNT and CDR2 FRNRAP. CDR3 sequence reads: CASGLGRGGVDTDTQYF. DNA for the CDR3: TGTGCTAGTGGTTTGGGTCGCGGGGGGGTAGATACAGATACGCAGTATTTT.

The V gene is TRBV5-4, the J gene TRBJ2-3; 11 bases agree with TRBD2. CDR3 length: 16 residues. The V gene's germline CDR1 is SGHNT and CDR2 YYREEE (reference sequence). With V trimmed by 0 bases and J by 1 base, 1 base remained unmatched. CDR3 amino acids: CASSLVAGGGTDTQYF. DNA of the CDR3: TGTGCCAGCAGCTTGGTAGCGGGGGGGGGCACAGATACGCAGTATTTT.

CDR3 bases: TGTGCCAGCAGCGGGACAGGGAGGGGCACTGAAGCTTTCTTT. Translated, it gives CASSGTGRGTEAFF. The chain recombines TRBV2 with TRBJ1-1, with TRBD1 matching over 9 bases. Germline CDR1 and CDR2: SNHLY and FYNNEI. With 6 bases clipped from V and 4 bases from J, the junction kept 6 bases outside the gene matches. This CDR3 contains 14 residues.

V and J are TRBV6-5 and TRBJ1-6; D is perhaps TRBD1 (5 bases). This CDR3 is built from 14 residues. Germline V lookup: CDR1 MNHEY, CDR2 SVGAGI. V lost 9 bases, J lost 6 bases, and 15 bases lay in between. This CDR3 is CASSAGRTNSPLHF. CDR3 nucleotide sequence: TGTGCCAGTAGCGCGGGACGAACTAATTCACCCCTCCACTTT.

This CDR3 reads CASRTQGTTDTQYF. DNA of the CDR3: TGTGCCAGCAGGACGCAGGGGACGACAGATACGCAGTATTTT. The V gene is TRBV4-2, the J gene TRBJ2-3; the D gene is possibly TRBD1 (6 bases). CDR1 LGHNA and CDR2 YNFKEQ come from the germline V gene. The CDR3 has 14 residues. V was clipped by 6 bases and J by 3 bases, with 13 bases between them.

CDR3 coding DNA: TGTGCCAGCAGTTTGAAGCAGGGAGGCTATGGCTACACCTTC. It is translated as CASSLKQGGYGYTF. The V and J genes are TRBV27 and TRBJ1-2; TRBD1 is a possible D gene (5 bases). This CDR3 comprises 14 residues. The germline CDR1 and CDR2 sequences are MNHEY and SMNVEV (reference sequence). V gave up 3 bases and J gave up 4 bases, with 12 bases separating them.

This chain connects TRBV19 to TRBJ1-2; D unclear. V dropped 3 bases and J dropped 5 bases, with 10 bases sitting between them. CDR1 LNHDA and CDR2 SQIVND come from the germline V gene (reference sequence). The CDR3 runs to 13 residues. The DNA of the CDR3 is TGTGCCAGTAGTATGTGGGCCACATATGGCTACACCTTC. It encodes CASSMWATYGYTF.

J is TRBJ2-1 and V is TRBV2; TRBD1 agrees at 9 bases. CDR1 is SNHLY, CDR2 FYNNEI, per germline. CDR3 length: 15 residues. J was trimmed by 3 bases and V by 6 bases; bases with no gene match: 6. The CDR3 DNA sequence: TGTGCCAGCAGGCCTTCGGGACAGGGCTACAATGAGCAGTTCTTC. It yields the protein CASRPSGQGYNEQFF.

This chain joins TRBV6-6 and TRBJ1-2; TRBD1 is a possible D gene (5 bases). V lost 2 bases and J lost 0, with 7 bases in between. The CDR3 is made up of 14 amino acids. Germline V gene sequence: CDR1 MNHNY, CDR2 SVGAGI (reference sequence). This CDR3 reads CASSYDSTNYGYTF. In nucleotides, the CDR3 is TGTGCCAGCAGTTACGACAGTACTAACTATGGCTACACCTTC.

V is TRBV18 and J is TRBJ1-1; D is unclear. The CDR3 totals 17 residues. Trimming removed 3 bases at V and 3 bases at J, with 20 bases between. Germline CDR1 is KGHSH and CDR2 is LQKENI. DNA of the CDR3: TGTGCCAGCTCACCTAAGCGTGTTGGCTTTGAGTACACTGAAGCTTTCTTT. This gives the protein CASSPKRVGFEYTEAFF. The full variable domain, with the rest looked up from reference TRBV18 and TRBJ1-1, is NAGVMQNPRHLVRRRGQEARLRCSPMKGHSHVYWYRQLPEEGLKFMVYLQKENIIDESGMPKERFSAEFPKEGPSILRIQQVVRGDSAAYFCASSPKRVGFEYTEAFFGQGTRLTVV.

The chain joins TRBV7-3 to TRBJ2-7; 7 nucleotides match TRBD2. The CDR3 extends over 16 amino acids. The V gene end was trimmed by 2 bases and the J gene end by 3 bases; junction bases not matched to a gene: 10. CDR1 and CDR2 from the germline V gene are SGHTA and FQGTGA. CDR3 bases: TGTGCCAGCAGCTTATCAGAAGCGGGGAACCTCTACGAGCAGTACTTC. Translating gives CASSLSEAGNLYEQYF.

V gene TRBV7-9 combines with J gene TRBJ2-7; tentative D call: TRBD1 (5 bases). The ends were cut back, 1 base at V and 4 bases at J, with 11 bases in the middle. Germline assignment: CDR1 SEHNR and CDR2 FQNEAQ (reference sequence). CDR3 length: 14 amino acids. CDR3 DNA: TGTGCCAGCAGCTTAGAAGGGGAATGGTACGAGCAGTACTTC. Translating it yields CASSLEGEWYEQYF.

V gene TRBV29-1 combines with J gene TRBJ2-3; 10 positions agree with TRBD2. This CDR3 is built from 15 residues. CDR1 is SQVTM and CDR2 is ANQGSEA in the germline V gene. V lost 6 bases and J lost 2; bases outside the gene matches: 8. The DNA of the CDR3 is TGCAGCGTCTCCGTAGCGGGGGGTACCACAGATACGCAGTATTTT. This translates into CSVSVAGGTTDTQYF.

This chain uses TRBV13 with TRBJ1-3, with 7 positions matching TRBD1. Germline V gene lookup returns CDR1 PRHDT and CDR2 FYEKMQ (reference sequence). The CDR3 contains 14 residues. Unmatched junction bases numbered 7, after V lost 10 bases and J lost 1 base. Written as DNA, the CDR3 is TGTGCCACCAAAGACAGGGCTTCTGGAAACACCATATATTTT. Residues: CATKDRASGNTIYF.

The chain uses TRBV6-1 and TRBJ1-5, with D tentatively TRBD1 (6 bases). The CDR3 has 13 amino acids. Germline V gives CDR1 MNHNS, CDR2 SASEGT. The ends were cut back, 10 bases at V and 4 bases at J, with 14 bases in the middle. CDR3 sequence: CATRGSQNQPQHF. The DNA of the CDR3 is TGTGCCACAAGGGGGAGCCAAAATCAGCCCCAGCATTTT.

This clone was seen just once. The CDR3 here is CASSSPGGGREKLFF. CDR3 nucleotides: TGTGCCAGCAGCTCCCCTGGGGGAGGTCGCGAAAAACTGTTTTTT. The V and J genes are TRBV7-9 and TRBJ1-4, with D perhaps matching TRBD1 (5 bases). The V end lost 4 bases, the J end lost 8 bases, and 17 bases lay between the germline ends. The CDR3 extends over 15 amino acids. Per the germline V gene, CDR1 is SEHNR and CDR2 is FQNEAQ (reference sequence).

V is TRBV27 and J is TRBJ1-6; maybe TRBD1 (6 bases). In germline, CDR1 is MNHEY, CDR2 SMNVEV (reference sequence). Trimming removed 1 base from V and 7 bases from J, with 11 bases in between. The length of the CDR3 is 15 residues. The CDR3 DNA reads as TGTGCCAGCAGTTTATATGGACAGAGCAATTCACCCCTCCACTTT. Translating gives CASSLYGQSNSPLHF.

The chain has TRBV5-1 and TRBJ2-7, with D uncertain. V was clipped by 0 bases and J by 6 bases, with 7 bases between them. Germline V gives CDR1 SGHRS, CDR2 YFSETQ. The CDR3 runs to 12 residues. CDR3 bases: TGCGCCAGCAGCTTGGCTAGTTCCGAGCAGTACTTC. Amino acid sequence: CASSLASSEQYF.